These 19 T cell receptor beta chains came from one sample sequenced in a study of T-cell reconstitution after alpha-beta-depleted transplantation in children. Unique molecular identifiers were incorporated during preparation of the TCRbeta library. TCRdb passed the PCR reads through MiXCR, listing each CDR3 protein once. The sample includes about 1,000,000 distinct CDR3 sequences, under 30% of them seen just once. The sample was PBMCs, mostly from graft donor cells, taken 360 days after TCRalphabeta/CD19-depleted stem cell transplant. The origin of the receptors is a boy younger than two who had a stem cell transplant for SCID, so the T cells may come from the graft donor.

This clonotype showed up just a few times. V is TRBV24-1 and J is TRBJ2-1; D perhaps matches TRBD2 (5 bases). V lost 3 bases and J lost 3, with 11 bases in between. The CDR3 extends over 15 amino acids. Germline CDR1 reads KGHDR; CDR2 reads SFDVKD. The CDR3 spells CATSDPGSNYNEQFF. As DNA, the CDR3 is TGTGCCACCAGTGATCCGGGATCTAACTACAATGAGCAGTTCTTC.

The chain has TRBV5-6 and TRBJ1-1, with D possibly TRBD1 on 6 matching bases. The CDR3 runs to 13 residues. V was shortened by 4 bases and J by 11 bases, with 18 bases between the two germline ends. Germline CDR1 reads SGHDT; CDR2 reads YYEEEE. The DNA for the CDR3 is TGTGCCAGCAGCCCGACCGTACAGGGAGAGGCTTTCTTT. Amino acids: CASSPTVQGEAFF. Using reference TRBV5-6 and TRBJ1-1 for the parts outside the CDR3, the full variable domain is DAGVTQSPTHLIKTRGQQVTLRCSPKSGHDTVSWYQQALGQGPQFIFQYYEEEERQRGNFPDRFSGHQFPNYSSELNVNALLLGDSALYLCASSPTVQGEAFFGQGTRLTVV.

This clonotype has more than one count but fewer than ten. This chain connects TRBV6-5 to TRBJ1-1, with D unresolved. Germline lookup yields CDR1 MNHEY and CDR2 SVGAGI. The V end lost 0 bases, the J end lost 4 bases, and 9 bases lay between the germline ends. The CDR3 runs 14 residues. CDR3: CASSYSEGFTEAFF. The CDR3 DNA is TGTGCCAGCAGTTACTCGGAGGGCTTCACTGAAGCTTTCTTT.

There are many counts of this clonotype. The V and J genes are TRBV5-1 and TRBJ2-7, with D unresolved. V was trimmed by 0 bases and J by 2 bases, leaving 6 bases between them. Germline V gene data show CDR1 as SGHRS and CDR2 as YFSETQ. The length of the CDR3 is 13 residues. CDR3: CASSLEGPYEQYF. The CDR3 nucleotides read TGCGCCAGCAGCTTGGAAGGTCCCTACGAGCAGTACTTC.

This clonotype appeared many times. The rearrangement links TRBV2 to TRBJ2-3; TRBD2 aligns across 8 bases. The germline gives CDR1 SNHLY, CDR2 FYNNEI. The V and J ends lost 7 bases and 3 bases, in that order; junction bases with no gene match: 12. The CDR3 covers 16 residues. This CDR3 is CASKGVTSGWTDTQYF. In DNA, the CDR3 is TGTGCCAGCAAAGGCGTCACTAGCGGATGGACAGATACGCAGTATTTT.

This clonotype occurred a few times. The chain uses TRBV6-2 or TRBV6-3 and TRBJ2-3, with unresolved D. V was cut by 2 bases and J by 1 base, with 10 bases left in between. Germline-derived CDR1 and CDR2 are MNHEY and SVGEGT. The CDR3 has 15 amino acids. The CDR3 sequence: CASSYPQKGTDTQYF. CDR3 bases: TGTGCCAGCAGTTACCCACAGAAGGGCACAGATACGCAGTATTTT.

A few counts support this clonotype. This chain uses TRBV7-6 with TRBJ1-1; D gene ambiguous. Germline V gene data show CDR1 as SGHVS and CDR2 as FNYEAQ. The CDR3 covers 14 residues. V gave up 2 bases and J gave up 5 bases, with 12 bases separating them. The CDR3 DNA reads as TGTGCCAGCAGCTTACAGGAGTTTAGGACTGAAGCTTTCTTT. This translates into CASSLQEFRTEAFF.

The chain has TRBV5-5 and TRBJ2-2; possibly TRBD1 for D (6 bases). Trimming shortened V by 4 bases and J by 0 bases, and 10 bases separated the two germline ends. CDR3 length: 15 residues. Germline V gene data show CDR1 as SGHKS and CDR2 as YYEKEE (reference sequence). CDR3 bases: TGTGCCAGCAGCCGGGACAACCCGAACACCGGGGAGCTGTTTTTT. Translated: CASSRDNPNTGELFF. The entire variable domain, with the rest obtained from reference TRBV5-5 and TRBJ2-2, is as follows: DAGVTQSPTHLIKTRGQQVTLRCSPISGHKSVSWYQQVLGQGPQFIFQYYEKEERGRGNFPDRFSARQFPNYSSELNVNALLLGDSALYLCASSRDNPNTGELFFGEGSRLTVL.

There are a few counts of this clonotype. V usage is TRBV18 and J usage is TRBJ2-7, with 8 bases identical to TRBD1. With 2 bases clipped from V and 8 bases from J, the junction kept 8 bases outside the gene matches. The CDR3 sequence is 14 residues long. The germline CDR1 and CDR2 sequences are KGHSH and LQKENI. The CDR3 coding sequence is TGTGCCAGCTCACCAGAAGGACAGGGTTCGAAGCAGTACTTC. Amino acid sequence: CASSPEGQGSKQYF.

The sample holds a few counts of this clonotype. This chain connects TRBV5-1 to TRBJ1-6; 9 bases are shared with TRBD1. CDR3 size: 13 residues. Germline-derived CDR1 and CDR2 are SGHRS and YFSETQ. With 4 bases clipped from V and 14 bases from J, the junction kept 7 bases outside the gene matches. The CDR3 sequence: CASSESDRGSLHF. For the CDR3, the DNA is TGCGCCAGCAGCGAATCCGACAGGGGGTCCCTCCACTTT.

This clonotype was found a few times. This chain uses TRBV5-4 with TRBJ2-7, with 9 bases matching TRBD2. CDR1 and CDR2 (germline): SGHNT, YYREEE (reference sequence). Losses at the gene ends were 0 bases for V and 6 bases for J; bases not matched to a gene: 7. The CDR3 consists of 15 residues. DNA of the CDR3: TGTGCCAGCAGCTTGGGGCTAGCGGGGACCTCCGAGCAGTACTTC. Residues: CASSLGLAGTSEQYF.

The chain combines TRBV7-2 with TRBJ2-3; possible D gene TRBD2, 5 bases. Trimming stripped 2 bases from V and 5 bases from J, with 8 bases between. CDR1 and CDR2 (germline): SGHTA, FQGNSA. The length of the CDR3 is 13 residues. CDR3 loop: CASSLLAGDTQYF. CDR3 sequence (DNA): TGTGCCAGCAGCTTACTAGCAGGAGATACGCAGTATTTT.

This sequence joins TRBV4-1 and TRBJ2-3; D assignment may be TRBD1 or TRBD2 (5 bases each). V gave up 0 bases and J gave up 1 base, with 17 bases separating them. The V gene's germline CDR1 is MGHRA and CDR2 YSYEKL. The CDR3 sequence is 18 residues long. CDR3 coding DNA: TGCGCCAGCAGCCAAGACCGAGGGCCGGGACGGCGCACAGATACGCAGTATTTT. It encodes CASSQDRGPGRRTDTQYF.

The V gene is TRBV29-1, the J gene TRBJ1-5; D call uncertain. Germline CDR1 and CDR2: SQVTM and ANQGSEA. Trimming cost V 5 bases and J 0 bases, with 8 bases left between them. The CDR3 loop spans 13 amino acids. DNA for the CDR3: TGCAGCGTTACGTTGAATAGCAATCAGCCCCAGCATTTT. Protein: CSVTLNSNQPQHF.

The chain joins TRBV4-2 to TRBJ2-5; D might be TRBD1 or TRBD2, each matching 6 bases. The CDR3 has 17 amino acids. V was clipped by 3 bases and J by 2 bases, with 19 bases between them. Germline loops: CDR1 LGHNA, CDR2 YNFKEQ. This chain's CDR3 is CASSHSREGGGQETQYF. The DNA of the CDR3 is TGTGCCAGCAGCCACTCCCGTGAGGGGGGTGGGCAAGAGACCCAGTACTTC.

The chain joins TRBV4-3 to TRBJ2-7; TRBD1 is a possible D gene (6 bases). This CDR3 region has 17 residues. The germline CDR1 and CDR2 sequences are LGHNA and YSLEER. The ends were cut back, 2 bases at V and 0 bases at J, with 17 bases in the middle. The CDR3 reads CASSQNQIWDISYEQYF. CDR3 sequence (DNA): TGCGCCAGCAGCCAAAATCAGATTTGGGACATCTCCTACGAGCAGTACTTC.

CDR3 DNA: TGTGCCAGCAGTTTAATGGGACTAGCGGGGGGGCGGTTCTTC. Amino acids: CASSLMGLAGGRFF. The chain employs TRBV12-3 or TRBV12-4 and TRBJ2-1; TRBD2 matches at 16 bases. The CDR3 totals 14 residues. The ends lost 2 bases at V and 15 bases at J; junction bases unmatched: 4.

This clonotype was seen only a few times. The V call is TRBV18, the J call TRBJ2-5; possible D gene TRBD1, 5 bases. The CDR3 totals 14 residues. Germline CDR1 and CDR2: KGHSH and LQKENI. V lost 1 base and J 2 bases, leaving 8 bases between the germline ends. The CDR3 nucleotides are TGTGCCAGCTCACCACTGGACACGCAAGAGACCCAGTACTTC. As protein: CASSPLDTQETQYF. The variable domain in full, completed from reference TRBV18 and TRBJ2-5, reads NAGVMQNPRHLVRRRGQEARLRCSPMKGHSHVYWYRQLPEEGLKFMVYLQKENIIDESGMPKERFSAEFPKEGPSILRIQQVVRGDSAAYFCASSPLDTQETQYFGPGTRLLVL.

This clonotype has just a few counts. The chain joins TRBV2 to TRBJ2-7; 10 nucleotides agree with TRBD2. This CDR3 comprises 15 residues. Germline V gives CDR1 SNHLY, CDR2 FYNNEI. Trimming took 2 bases from V and 3 from J; bases not matched to a gene: 4. DNA of the CDR3: TGTGCCAGCAGTGAATTAACTAGCGGGGTCTACGAGCAGTACTTC. This translates into CASSELTSGVYEQYF.